Included here is one T cell receptor beta chain sequence, with context. Its antigen is not known. These data belong to a study of T cell responses to AZD1222 COVID-19 vaccine. Study context: Second doses at about 4 or about 12 weeks were pooled.

Study-wide results and caveats: Reportedly, close to half of spike-specific TCRs are directed against unmutated variant regions. The repertoires were collected only after the peak T cell response.

Assay: immunoSEQ multiplex PCR; the TCRdb copy retains only in-frame clones and omits some. The sample holds more than 85,000 clones; around nine tenths are singletons and the top ten take about 9.7%. Per the germline V gene, CDR1 is MNHEY and CDR2 is SVGEGT. Trimming took 5 bases from V and 7 from J, leaving 20 bases between them. The CDR3 runs 15 residues. V gene TRBV6-2 or TRBV6-3 combines with J gene TRBJ1-1, with D hard to call. Sample: peripheral blood, taken on day 0 of AZD1222 vaccination. This TCR derives from an adult in good health. DNA of the CDR3: TGTGCCAGCAGTGTCGACACAGTTTTCCAAAGTGAAGCTTTCTTT. Amino acids: CASSVDTVFQSEAFF.